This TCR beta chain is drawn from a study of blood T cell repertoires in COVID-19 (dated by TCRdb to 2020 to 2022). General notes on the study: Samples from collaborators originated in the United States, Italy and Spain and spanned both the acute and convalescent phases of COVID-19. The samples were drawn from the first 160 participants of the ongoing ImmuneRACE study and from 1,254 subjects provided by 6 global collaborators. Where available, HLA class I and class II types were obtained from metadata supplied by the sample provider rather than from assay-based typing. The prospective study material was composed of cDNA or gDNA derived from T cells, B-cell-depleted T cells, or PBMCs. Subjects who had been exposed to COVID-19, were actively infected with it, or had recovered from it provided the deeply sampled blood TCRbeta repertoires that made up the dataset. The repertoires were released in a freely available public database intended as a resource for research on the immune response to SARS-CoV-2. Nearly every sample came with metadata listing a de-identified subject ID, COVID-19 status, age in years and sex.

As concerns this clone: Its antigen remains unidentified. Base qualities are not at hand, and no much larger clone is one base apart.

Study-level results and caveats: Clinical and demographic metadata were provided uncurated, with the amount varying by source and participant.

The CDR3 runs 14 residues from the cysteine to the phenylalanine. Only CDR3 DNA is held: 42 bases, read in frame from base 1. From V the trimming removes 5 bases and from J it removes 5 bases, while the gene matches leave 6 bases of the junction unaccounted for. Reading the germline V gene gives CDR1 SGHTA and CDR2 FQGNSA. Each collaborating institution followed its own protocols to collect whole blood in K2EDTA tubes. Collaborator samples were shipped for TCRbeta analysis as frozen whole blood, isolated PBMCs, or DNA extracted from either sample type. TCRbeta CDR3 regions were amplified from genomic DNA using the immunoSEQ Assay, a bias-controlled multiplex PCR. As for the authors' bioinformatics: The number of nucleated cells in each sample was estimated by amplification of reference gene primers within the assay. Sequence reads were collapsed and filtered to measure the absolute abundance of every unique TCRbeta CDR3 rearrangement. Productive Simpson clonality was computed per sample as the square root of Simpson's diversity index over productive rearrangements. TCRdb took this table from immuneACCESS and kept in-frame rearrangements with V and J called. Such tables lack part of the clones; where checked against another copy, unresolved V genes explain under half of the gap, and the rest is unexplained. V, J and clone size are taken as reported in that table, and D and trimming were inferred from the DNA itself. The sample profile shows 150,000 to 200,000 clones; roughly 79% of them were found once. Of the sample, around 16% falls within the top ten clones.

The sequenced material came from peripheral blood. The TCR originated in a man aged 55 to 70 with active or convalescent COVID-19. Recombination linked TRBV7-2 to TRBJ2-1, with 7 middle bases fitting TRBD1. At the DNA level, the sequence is TGTGCCAGCAGCATACGACAGGGCCACAATGAGCAGTTCTTC. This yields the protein CASSIRQGHNEQFF.